This is a list of T cell receptor beta chains from one sample in a study of blood T cell repertoires in COVID-19. The repertoire was sequenced with immunoSEQ multiplex PCR; TCRdb's copy has only in-frame clones and lacks some. The sample lists roughly 120,000 clones; 90% were seen once. Sequencing used peripheral blood. Source of these receptors: a woman aged 60-75 years with COVID-19, enrolled during active disease. Each CDR3 is given with its conserved first and last residue. Each record gives: V gene, D gene, J gene, clone size, CDR3 protein, CDR3 DNA. The D gene is left open where the match is weak. The listing skips clone size in some rows; elsewhere it reads once, few, many or a size class.

v_gene: TRBV6-5
d_gene: .
j_gene: TRBJ2-7
abundance: .
CDR3aa: CASSVYEQYF
CDR3nt: TGTGCCAGCAGCGTCTACGAGCAGTACTTC

v_gene: TRBV20-1
d_gene: .
j_gene: TRBJ1-2
abundance: .
CDR3aa: CSALGGEGYTF
CDR3nt: TGCAGTGCCTTGGGGGGGGAAGGCTACACCTTC

v_gene: TRBV5-8
d_gene: .
j_gene: TRBJ1-1
abundance: .
CDR3aa: CASSFLQGSSTEAFF
CDR3nt: TGTGCCAGCAGCTTCCTACAGGGATCCAGCACTGAAGCTTTCTTT

v_gene: TRBV11-2
d_gene: .
j_gene: TRBJ1-1
abundance: .
CDR3aa: CASSPDARMNTEAFF
CDR3nt: TGTGCCAGCAGCCCCGACGCGCGGATGAACACTGAAGCTTTCTTT

v_gene: TRBV28
d_gene: .
j_gene: TRBJ2-7
abundance: .
CDR3aa: CASRVPNKEQYF
CDR3nt: TGTGCCAGCAGGGTCCCGAACAAAGAGCAGTACTTC

v_gene: TRBV12-5
d_gene: .
j_gene: TRBJ2-2
abundance: .
CDR3aa: CASGLLLAGGELFF
CDR3nt: TGTGCTAGTGGTTTGTTACTAGCAGGCGGGGAGCTGTTTTTT

v_gene: TRBV6-2/TRBV6-3
d_gene: TRBD2
j_gene: TRBJ2-3
abundance: .
CDR3aa: CASSSGLAGARTDTQYF
CDR3nt: TGTGCCAGCAGTTCTGGACTAGCGGGGGCCCGCACAGATACGCAGTATTTT

v_gene: TRBV24-1
d_gene: TRBD1
j_gene: TRBJ2-2
abundance: .
CDR3aa: CATSLGTGSSTGELFF
CDR3nt: TGTGCCACCAGTTTGGGGACAGGTTCCTCCACCGGGGAGCTGTTTTTT

v_gene: TRBV6-6
d_gene: .
j_gene: TRBJ2-7
abundance: .
CDR3aa: CASRYTADSPYEQYF
CDR3nt: TGTGCCAGCAGATATACCGCCGACAGTCCCTACGAGCAGTACTTC

v_gene: TRBV19
d_gene: TRBD1
j_gene: TRBJ2-3
abundance: .
CDR3aa: CASTQQGADTQYF
CDR3nt: TGTGCCAGTACCCAACAGGGGGCAGATACGCAGTATTTT

v_gene: TRBV7-2
d_gene: .
j_gene: TRBJ1-1
abundance: .
CDR3aa: CASSLKSIRFNTEAFF
CDR3nt: TGTGCCAGCAGCTTAAAGAGTATCCGGTTTAACACTGAAGCTTTCTTT

v_gene: TRBV10-3
d_gene: .
j_gene: TRBJ1-1
abundance: .
CDR3aa: CAISESREAFF
CDR3nt: TGTGCCATCAGTGAGTCCCGTGAAGCTTTCTTT

v_gene: TRBV6-2/TRBV6-3
d_gene: .
j_gene: TRBJ1-2
abundance: .
CDR3aa: CASSYGSYGYTF
CDR3nt: TGTGCCAGCAGTTACGGCAGCTATGGCTACACCTTC

v_gene: TRBV28
d_gene: TRBD1
j_gene: TRBJ2-1
abundance: .
CDR3aa: CASSIAGGLFNEQFF
CDR3nt: TGTGCCAGCAGTATAGCAGGGGGTTTGTTCAATGAGCAGTTCTTC

v_gene: TRBV7-2
d_gene: .
j_gene: TRBJ2-7
abundance: .
CDR3aa: CASTGGTSLATYEQYF
CDR3nt: TGTGCCAGCACGGGGGGCACGTCCCTTGCTACCTACGAGCAGTACTTC

v_gene: TRBV5-8
d_gene: TRBD2
j_gene: TRBJ2-3
abundance: .
CDR3aa: CASSLAAGRGTDTQYF
CDR3nt: TGTGCCAGCAGCTTGGCGGCAGGGAGGGGCACAGATACGCAGTATTTT

v_gene: TRBV7-9
d_gene: .
j_gene: TRBJ1-1
abundance: once
CDR3aa: CASSLAQGMNTEAFF
CDR3nt: TGTGCCAGCAGCTTAGCCCAGGGTATGAACACTGAAGCTTTCTTT

v_gene: TRBV11-3
d_gene: TRBD1
j_gene: TRBJ1-2
abundance: .
CDR3aa: CASSPGRGHGYTF
CDR3nt: TGTGCCAGCAGCCCCGGTAGGGGGCACGGCTACACCTTC

v_gene: TRBV2
d_gene: TRBD1
j_gene: TRBJ1-5
abundance: .
CDR3aa: CASSAQGARQPQHF
CDR3nt: TGTGCCAGCAGTGCACAGGGGGCAAGGCAGCCCCAGCATTTT

v_gene: TRBV7-9
d_gene: .
j_gene: TRBJ1-5
abundance: .
CDR3aa: CASSLGGNSNQPQHF
CDR3nt: TGTGCCAGCAGCTTAGGAGGTAATAGCAATCAGCCCCAGCATTTT

v_gene: TRBV11-3
d_gene: TRBD2
j_gene: TRBJ2-3
abundance: .
CDR3aa: CASSLRRGDADTQYF
CDR3nt: TGTGCCAGCAGCTTACGGCGGGGGGACGCAGATACGCAGTATTTT

v_gene: TRBV7-3
d_gene: .
j_gene: TRBJ1-3
abundance: few
CDR3aa: CASSHSKESYFGNTIYF
CDR3nt: TGTGCCAGCAGCCACTCAAAAGAAAGCTACTTTGGAAACACCATATATTTT

v_gene: TRBV3-1/TRBV3-2
d_gene: TRBD1
j_gene: TRBJ1-2
abundance: .
CDR3aa: CASSQLGGTGGSYGYTF
CDR3nt: TGTGCCAGCAGCCAATTAGGTGGGACAGGGGGAAGCTATGGCTACACCTTC

v_gene: TRBV5-5
d_gene: .
j_gene: TRBJ2-2
abundance: .
CDR3aa: CASSLGGHRGTGELFF
CDR3nt: TGTGCCAGCAGCTTGGGGGGCCACCGTGGGACCGGGGAGCTGTTTTTT